The rows below give T cell receptor beta chains drawn from one sample of a study of T cells in Graves' hyperthyroidism and ophthalmopathy. One entry per CDR3 protein, called by TCRdb with MiXCR from the multiplex PCR reads. The data hold approximately 570,000 distinct CDR3 sequences, with just under 20% observed a single time. The sample comprised blood. The receptors shown here come from a man in his forties with Graves' ophthalmopathy. Both conserved end residues are part of each CDR3.

J: TRBJ1-1; V: TRBV6-1; CDR3: CASSLRDRGTEAFF
J: TRBJ1-6; V: TRBV7-2; CDR3: CASRQGSSYNSPLHF
J: TRBJ2-1; V: TRBV7-9; CDR3: CASSSQRGEQFF
J: TRBJ2-7; V: TRBV20-1; CDR3: CSAKILAGASYEQYF
J: TRBJ1-5; V: TRBV28; CDR3: CASRQHSSNQPQHF
J: TRBJ2-1; V: TRBV2; CDR3: CASSGSATSGTNEQFF
J: TRBJ1-1; V: TRBV29-1; CDR3: CSVVQGKAEAFF
J: TRBJ2-2; V: TRBV2; CDR3: CASAGTRTGELFF
J: TRBJ1-1; V: TRBV6-1; CDR3: CASSEKPLTEAFF
J: TRBJ2-5; V: TRBV19; CDR3: CASSRDRGFVETQYF
J: TRBJ2-2; V: TRBV4-1; CDR3: CASSQNIGLAGALNTGELFF
J: TRBJ2-5; V: TRBV11-2; CDR3: CASNLEELQTQYF
J: TRBJ1-6; V: TRBV6-2/TRBV6-3; CDR3: CASSSRSAETRFGSPLHF
J: TRBJ2-1; V: TRBV7-9; CDR3: CASSMSLAGYNEQFF
J: TRBJ2-7; V: TRBV20-1; CDR3: CSATGTAYEQYF
J: TRBJ2-7; V: TRBV19; CDR3: CASSITSGSNEQYF
J: TRBJ1-5; V: TRBV6-2/TRBV6-3; CDR3: CASSLGHGGTPQHF
J: TRBJ2-7; V: TRBV5-1; CDR3: CASSPHLGAWDRSGEQYF
J: TRBJ1-2; V: TRBV12-3/TRBV12-4; CDR3: CASSLVGTGGGYGYTF
J: TRBJ2-5; V: TRBV20-1; CDR3: CSARVGSTVQETQYF
J: TRBJ1-5; V: TRBV18; CDR3: CASSQDRGSFGNQPQHF
J: TRBJ2-7; V: TRBV10-3; CDR3: CAISESFDGREQYF
J: TRBJ2-7; V: TRBV28; CDR3: CASSPSGHIYFSSYEQYF
J: TRBJ2-2; V: TRBV28; CDR3: CASELGNTGELFF
J: TRBJ2-7; V: TRBV3-1; CDR3: CASSRWTAYEQYF
J: TRBJ1-1; V: TRBV5-1; CDR3: CASSYGQYTEAFF
J: TRBJ2-1; V: TRBV20-1; CDR3: CSATDLGVAENEQFF
J: TRBJ2-3; V: TRBV3-1; CDR3: CASSSRDSSYTDTQYF
J: TRBJ2-1; V: TRBV11-2; CDR3: CASGYPPTGTSGRDPFGEQFF
J: TRBJ1-2; V: TRBV30; CDR3: CAWSVLSTANYGYTF
J: TRBJ1-6; V: TRBV6-4; CDR3: CASSDRWDSPLHF
J: TRBJ2-5; V: TRBV10-3; CDR3: CAINPGPGETQYF
J: TRBJ2-7; V: TRBV19; CDR3: CASGLTAQPPYEQYF
J: TRBJ2-7; V: TRBV7-9; CDR3: CASSKRDENEQYF
J: TRBJ2-7; V: TRBV20-1; CDR3: CGIRTGGWKQYF
J: TRBJ1-5; V: TRBV6-2/TRBV6-3; CDR3: CASSPPPGQPHQPQHF
J: TRBJ1-1; V: TRBV20-1; CDR3: CSAREEQGRGTEAFF
J: TRBJ1-1; V: TRBV18; CDR3: CASSTSGVAEAFF
J: TRBJ1-1; V: TRBV7-9; CDR3: CASSSPSRGGNTEAFF
J: TRBJ1-2; V: TRBV10-3; CDR3: CAISGGRTTGGYTF
J: TRBJ2-7; V: TRBV11-2; CDR3: CASSWGAQAYEQYF
J: TRBJ1-2; V: TRBV4-1; CDR3: CASKTFARQTYGYTF
J: TRBJ1-1; V: TRBV7-8; CDR3: CASSLGGTDNTEAFF
J: TRBJ2-7; V: TRBV27; CDR3: CASSTRRPGQGAYEQYF
J: TRBJ2-7; V: TRBV6-5; CDR3: CASSYRDRFYEQYF
J: TRBJ1-1; V: TRBV5-5; CDR3: CASSLRGATEALF
J: TRBJ1-1; V: TRBV7-9; CDR3: CASSYDEKGSTEAFF